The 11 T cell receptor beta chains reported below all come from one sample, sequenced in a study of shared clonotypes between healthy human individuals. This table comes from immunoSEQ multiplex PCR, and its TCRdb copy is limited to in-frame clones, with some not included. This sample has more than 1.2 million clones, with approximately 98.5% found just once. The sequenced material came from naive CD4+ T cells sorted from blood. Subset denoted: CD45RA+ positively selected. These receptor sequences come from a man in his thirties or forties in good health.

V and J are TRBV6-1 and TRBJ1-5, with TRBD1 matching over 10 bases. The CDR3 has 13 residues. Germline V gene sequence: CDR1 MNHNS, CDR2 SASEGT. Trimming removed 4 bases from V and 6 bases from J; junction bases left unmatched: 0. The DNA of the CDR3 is TGTGCCAGCAGTGGGGACAGGGGTCAGCCCCAGCATTTT. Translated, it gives CASSGDRGQPQHF.

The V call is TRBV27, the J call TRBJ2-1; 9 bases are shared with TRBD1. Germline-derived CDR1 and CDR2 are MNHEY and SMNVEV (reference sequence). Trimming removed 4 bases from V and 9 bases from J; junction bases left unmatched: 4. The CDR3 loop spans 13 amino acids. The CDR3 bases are TGTGCCAGCAGTTCCGGGACAGGGACTGAGCAGTTCTTC. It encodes CASSSGTGTEQFF.

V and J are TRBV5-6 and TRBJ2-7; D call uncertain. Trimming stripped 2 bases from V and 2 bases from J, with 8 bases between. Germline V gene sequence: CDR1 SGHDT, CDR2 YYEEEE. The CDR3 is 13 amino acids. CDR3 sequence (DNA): TGTGCCAGCAGCTTTTTGGGCGCCTACGAGCAGTACTTC. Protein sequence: CASSFLGAYEQYF.

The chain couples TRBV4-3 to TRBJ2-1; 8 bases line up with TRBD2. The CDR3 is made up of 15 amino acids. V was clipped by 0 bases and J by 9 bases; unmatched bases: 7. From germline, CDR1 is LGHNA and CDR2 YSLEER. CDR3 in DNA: TGCGCCAGCAGCCAAGACACAGCGGGAGAACTTGAGCAGTTCTTC. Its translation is CASSQDTAGELEQFF.

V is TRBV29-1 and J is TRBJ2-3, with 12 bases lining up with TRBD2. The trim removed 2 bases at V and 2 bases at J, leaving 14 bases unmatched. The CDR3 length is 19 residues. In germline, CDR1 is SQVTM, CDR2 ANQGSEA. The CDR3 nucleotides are TGCAGCGTTGAAAACCCCGCGGGGCGACTAGCGGGGGCCACAGATACGCAGTATTTT. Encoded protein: CSVENPAGRLAGATDTQYF.

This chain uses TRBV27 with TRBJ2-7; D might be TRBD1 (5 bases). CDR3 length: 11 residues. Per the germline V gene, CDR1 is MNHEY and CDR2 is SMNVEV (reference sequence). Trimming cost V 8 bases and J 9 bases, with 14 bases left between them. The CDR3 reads CASGHVTVQYF. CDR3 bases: TGTGCCAGCGGACACGTTACGGTGCAGTACTTC.

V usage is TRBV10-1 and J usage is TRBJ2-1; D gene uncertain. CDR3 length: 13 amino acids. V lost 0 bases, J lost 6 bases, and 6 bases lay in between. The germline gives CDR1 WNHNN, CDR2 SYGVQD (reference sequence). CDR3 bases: TGCGCCAGCAGTGAGTCCCCCATCAATGAGCAGTTCTTC. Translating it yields CASSESPINEQFF.

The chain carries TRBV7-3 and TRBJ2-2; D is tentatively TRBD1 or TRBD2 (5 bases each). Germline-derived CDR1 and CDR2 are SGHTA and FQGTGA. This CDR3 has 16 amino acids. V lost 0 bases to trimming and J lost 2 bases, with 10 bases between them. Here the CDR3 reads CASSLTGTYNTGELFF. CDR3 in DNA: TGTGCCAGCAGCTTAACCGGGACCTATAACACCGGGGAGCTGTTTTTT.

As DNA, the CDR3 is TGTGCCTGGAGTGTAACGGCTTGCAGATTTGCAACTAATGAAAAACTGTTTTTT. It encodes CAWSVTACRFATNEKLFF. The V call is TRBV30, the J call TRBJ1-4; D unclear. The ends were cut back, 0 bases at V and 0 bases at J, with 17 bases in the middle. This CDR3 is 18 amino acids long. CDR1 GTSNPN and CDR2 SVGIG come from the germline V gene (reference sequence).

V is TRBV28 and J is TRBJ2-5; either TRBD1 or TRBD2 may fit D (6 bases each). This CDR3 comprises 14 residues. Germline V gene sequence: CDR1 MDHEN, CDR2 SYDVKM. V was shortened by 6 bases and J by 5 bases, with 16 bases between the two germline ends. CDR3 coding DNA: TGTGCCAGCAGCAGATCGGGGGCCTCGGAGACCCAGTACTTC. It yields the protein CASSRSGASETQYF.

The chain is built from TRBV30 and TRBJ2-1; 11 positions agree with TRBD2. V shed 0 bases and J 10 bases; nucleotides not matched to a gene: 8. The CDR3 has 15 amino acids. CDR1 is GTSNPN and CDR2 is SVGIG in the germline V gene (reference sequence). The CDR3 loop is CAWSVLSGGVGEQFF. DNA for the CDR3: TGTGCCTGGAGTGTACTTAGCGGGGGGGTAGGAGAGCAGTTCTTC.